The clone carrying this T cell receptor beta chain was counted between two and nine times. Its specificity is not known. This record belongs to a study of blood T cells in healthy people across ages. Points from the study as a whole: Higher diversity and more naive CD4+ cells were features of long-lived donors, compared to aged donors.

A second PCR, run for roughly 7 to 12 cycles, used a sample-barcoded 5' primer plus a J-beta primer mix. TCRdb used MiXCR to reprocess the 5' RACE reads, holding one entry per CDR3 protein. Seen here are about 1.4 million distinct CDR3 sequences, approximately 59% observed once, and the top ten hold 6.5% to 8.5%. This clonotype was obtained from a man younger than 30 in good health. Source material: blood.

For the CDR3, the DNA is TGTGCCAGCAGTCCCTCCCGGGGGGGCTTGTTCTTC. It yields the protein CASSPSRGGLFF. This chain joins TRBV6-2 or TRBV6-3 and TRBJ2-1; 8 bases are a match to TRBD2. The germline V gene has CDR1 MNHEY and CDR2 SVGEGT. V trimming: 5 bases; J trimming: 15 bases; junction bases outside the gene matches: 9. The CDR3 contains 12 residues.